The clone carrying this T cell receptor beta chain has a handful of counts. The antigen remains undetermined. Every one of the donors was a healthy Caucasian. Each CDR3 protein is one row after TCRdb ran MiXCR on the 5' RACE reads. The sample lists 450,000 or so distinct CDR3 sequences; roughly a quarter were seen once. The sample comes from a study of identical twins. Study-level results: Twins showed weaker excess sharing in their beta out-of-frame sequences.

This CDR3 is 13 amino acids long. Germline values: CDR1 DFQATT, CDR2 SNEGSKA (reference sequence). V was trimmed by 6 bases and J by 1 base, leaving 11 bases between them. The data also belong to a second study, concerning T cells expressing NK-cell markers. As reported in that work: CD3+CD56+NKG2C+, CD3+CD56+NKG2C- and CD3+CD56-NKG2C+ T cells, once sorted, supplied the TCR beta repertoires.

Sequenced sample: CD4+ T cells sorted from blood. The chain carries TRBV20-1 and TRBJ2-3, with D perhaps TRBD1 (6 bases). The origin of this receptor is a woman in her late teens or twenties in good health. DNA for the CDR3: TGCAGTGCCGGGACACCAGGCACAGATACGCAGTATTTT. It codes for CSAGTPGTDTQYF.